This T cell receptor beta chain came from a study of T cell responses to AZD1222 COVID-19 vaccine. As to this clone: Its antigen remains unknown.

Germline CDR1 is LNHDA and CDR2 is SQIVND (reference sequence). CDR3 size: 17 residues. Trimming left V 0 bases short and J 6 bases short, with 20 bases between. Study results and limitations: Recipients of two AZD1222 doses showed rising Spike-specific TCR breadth and depth.

The table came from immunoSEQ multiplex PCR; TCRdb's copy has only in-frame clones and leaves some out. The table includes 120,000 to 150,000 clones, about 91% detected once. The V and J genes are TRBV19 and TRBJ1-2; D gene uncertain. The sequence was collected from an adult in good health. Source: peripheral blood, taken on day 0 of MenACWY control vaccination. The CDR3 loop is CASSIDAKSGETHGYTF. The CDR3 bases are TGTGCCAGTAGTATAGACGCCAAGAGTGGCGAGACTCATGGCTACACCTTC. The full variable domain, completed using reference TRBV19 and TRBJ1-2, is DGGITQSPKYLFRKEGQNVTLSCEQNLNHDAMYWYRQDPGQGLRLIYYSQIVNDFQKGDIAEGYSVSREKKESFPLTVTSAQKNPTAFYLCASSIDAKSGETHGYTFGSGTRLTVV.